The rows below give T cell receptor beta chains drawn from one sample of a study of Ad26.COV2.S vaccination and SARS-CoV-2 variants. Clones were sequenced by immunoSEQ multiplex PCR, and TCRdb holds only the in-frame ones, with some missing. Of about 420,000 clones detected, around 87% appear once; the ten largest clones hold around 3.6%. The input for sequencing was peripheral blood, taken in a trial of Ad26.COV2.S vaccine versus placebo. The receptors originated from a person between 18 and 60 years old who received the Ad26.COV2.S COVID-19 vaccine or a placebo. CDR3s include the opening cysteine and the closing phenylalanine or tryptophan. The D gene is left open where the match is weak. Some rows have no size entry. The others give once, few or many, or a class for an expanded clone.

clone size	V gene	J gene	D gene	CDR3 protein	CDR3 DNA
few	TRBV7-2	TRBJ1-1	NA	CASSLGPANTEAFF	TGTGCCAGCAGCTTAGGGCCAGCTAACACTGAAGCTTTCTTT
NA	TRBV6-6	TRBJ2-2	TRBD1	CASRDRDRGPTGELFF	TGTGCCAGCAGGGACAGGGACAGGGGGCCCACCGGGGAGCTGTTTTTT
once	TRBV5-1	TRBJ1-2	NA	CASSSRGFDYGYTF	TGCGCCAGCAGCTCCCGGGGTTTCGACTATGGCTACACCTTC
NA	TRBV12-3/TRBV12-4	TRBJ1-1	NA	CASRQGLGTEAFF	TGTGCCAGCAGACAGGGATTAGGGACTGAAGCTTTCTTT
NA	TRBV12-5	TRBJ1-2	NA	CASGNASAVNYGYTF	TGTGCTAGTGGTAATGCCTCGGCTGTGAACTATGGCTACACCTTC
NA	TRBV30	TRBJ1-5	NA	CAWSVGQGSNQPQHF	TGTGCCTGGAGTGTCGGGCAGGGAAGCAATCAGCCCCAGCATTTT
NA	TRBV19	TRBJ1-6	NA	CASSIGAGPGSPLHF	TGTGCCAGTAGTATAGGTGCAGGACCAGGATCACCCCTCCACTTT
NA	TRBV6-5	TRBJ1-2	NA	CATLGVPAYGYTF	TGTGCCACCCTTGGGGTTCCTGCCTATGGCTACACCTTC
once	TRBV7-2	TRBJ2-3	TRBD2	CASSLQRGGQTDTQYF	TGTGCCAGCAGCTTACAGCGGGGGGGCCAGACAGATACGCAGTATTTT
NA	TRBV5-6	TRBJ1-2	NA	CASSLEIEGGYTF	TGTGCCAGCAGCTTGGAAATCGAGGGAGGCTACACCTTC
NA	TRBV20-1	TRBJ2-3	NA	CSASKPTGGARDTQYF	TGCAGTGCTAGTAAACCGACTGGGGGTGCAAGAGATACGCAGTATTTT
NA	TRBV10-3	TRBJ2-3	NA	CAMGAGPSTDTQYF	TGTGCCATGGGGGCGGGTCCTAGCACAGATACGCAGTATTTT
NA	TRBV6-2/TRBV6-3	TRBJ2-3	TRBD2	CASSTRLAGGTDTQYF	TGTGCCAGCAGCACCAGACTAGCGGGGGGCACAGATACGCAGTATTTT
NA	TRBV30	TRBJ2-3	NA	CAWSGAGASTDTQYF	TGTGCCTGGAGTGGGGCAGGGGCTAGCACAGATACGCAGTATTTT
NA	TRBV7-2	TRBJ2-7	TRBD1	CASSTGQGAYEQYF	TGTGCCAGCAGCACCGGACAGGGGGCCTACGAGCAGTACTTC
NA	TRBV7-9	TRBJ2-6	NA	CASSFRRAGANVLTF	TGTGCCAGCAGCTTTCGAAGGGCTGGGGCCAACGTCCTGACTTTC
NA	TRBV19	TRBJ2-7	NA	CASSMGVGVEQYF	TGTGCCAGTAGTATGGGGGTCGGCGTCGAGCAGTACTTC
NA	TRBV7-2	TRBJ2-5	NA	CASSFGGNTEETQYF	TGTGCCAGCAGCTTTGGGGGGAACACGGAGGAGACCCAGTACTTC
NA	TRBV5-1	TRBJ1-5	NA	CASSPGGGFNQPQHF	TGCGCCAGCAGCCCGGGAGGGGGGTTTAATCAGCCCCAGCATTTT
NA	TRBV19	TRBJ2-7	TRBD1	CASSITMSIGTGAHYEQYF	TGTGCCAGTAGTATAACAATGTCGATAGGGACAGGGGCTCACTACGAGCAGTACTTC
NA	TRBV7-2	TRBJ2-1	TRBD2	CASSLLRRRGADNEQFF	TGTGCCAGCAGCTTACTCCGTCGGCGGGGGGCCGACAATGAGCAGTTCTTC
NA	TRBV6-1	TRBJ2-7	NA	CASSDLGHEQYF	TGTGCCAGCAGTGATTTGGGGCACGAGCAGTACTTC
few	TRBV5-6	TRBJ2-7	NA	CASSLGIMGYEQYF	TGTGCCAGCAGCCTCGGGATAATGGGCTACGAGCAGTACTTC
once	TRBV18	TRBJ2-5	NA	CASSPLGGVETQYF	TGTGCCAGCTCACCCCTGGGGGGAGTAGAGACCCAGTACTTC
NA	TRBV18	TRBJ2-1	TRBD1	CASSPAGTGGNEQFF	TGTGCCAGCTCACCCGCTGGGACAGGGGGTAATGAGCAGTTCTTC
NA	TRBV4-2	TRBJ2-3	TRBD2	CASSQELAGGSDTQYF	TGTGCCAGCAGCCAAGAACTAGCGGGGGGTTCAGATACGCAGTATTTT
NA	TRBV4-1	TRBJ1-1	NA	CASSQGDTLNTEAFF	TGCGCCAGCAGCCAGGGGGACACCTTGAACACTGAAGCTTTCTTT
NA	TRBV5-1	TRBJ2-2	NA	CASRGLSNPGELFF	TGCGCCAGCAGAGGACTCAGCAATCCCGGGGAGCTGTTTTTT
NA	TRBV29-1	TRBJ1-1	NA	CSVQANTEAFF	TGCAGCGTTCAGGCGAACACTGAAGCTTTCTTT
NA	TRBV6-2/TRBV6-3	TRBJ2-2	TRBD1	CASSLIPGQVNTGELFF	TGTGCCAGCAGTTTAATTCCGGGACAGGTGAACACCGGGGAGCTGTTTTTT
NA	TRBV9	TRBJ2-3	TRBD2	CASSRRRPGTSGGRTDGDTQYF	TGTGCCAGCAGCCGCCGAAGGCCCGGGACTAGCGGGGGACGCACAGATGGGGATACGCAGTATTTT
NA	TRBV6-5	TRBJ1-2	TRBD1	CASSYSRGQGANTF	TGTGCCAGCAGTTACTCGAGGGGTCAGGGGGCCAACACCTTC
NA	TRBV5-5	TRBJ2-7	TRBD1	CASSLAGQGAGEQYF	TGTGCCAGCAGCTTGGCAGGACAGGGGGCGGGAGAGCAGTACTTC
NA	TRBV11-2	TRBJ2-3	TRBD2	CASSLRLAGGPRPDTQYF	TGTGCCAGCAGCTTAAGACTAGCGGGGGGGCCTAGGCCAGATACGCAGTATTTT
NA	TRBV2	TRBJ2-5	NA	CASSGGRRQETQYF	TGTGCCAGCAGTGGTGGGCGGAGACAAGAGACCCAGTACTTC
NA	TRBV3-1/TRBV3-2	TRBJ2-5	NA	CASSQGSTGGETQYF	TGTGCCAGCAGCCAAGGATCCACCGGGGGAGAGACCCAGTACTTC
NA	TRBV6-5	TRBJ1-5	TRBD1	CASRQGHQPQHF	TGTGCCAGTCGACAGGGTCATCAGCCCCAGCATTTT
NA	TRBV7-9	TRBJ2-1	NA	CASSVDLYNEQFF	TGTGCCAGCAGCGTAGACCTTTACAATGAGCAGTTCTTC
NA	TRBV25-1	TRBJ2-1	TRBD1	CASSDRTGGGEQFF	TGTGCCAGCAGTGACCGGACAGGGGGGGGTGAGCAGTTCTTC
once	TRBV7-9	TRBJ1-6	NA	CASSFWREGSPLHF	TGTGCCAGCAGCTTTTGGAGGGAAGGGTCACCCCTCCACTTT
NA	TRBV19	TRBJ2-7	NA	CASSTDQGNYEQYF	TGTGCCAGTAGTACCGATCAGGGTAACTACGAGCAGTACTTC
few	TRBV2	TRBJ1-1	TRBD1	CASSDRQGIEAFF	TGTGCCAGCAGTGACCGACAGGGGATTGAAGCTTTCTTT